The present T cell receptor beta chain was sequenced within a study of cytomegalovirus exposure and HLA in healthy donors. Study results and limitations: V- and J-gene trimming of TCR beta was linked (in a later analysis) to a missense DCLRE1C variant. A prior analysis recorded that most TCR beta V segments were productive about 87% or about 30% of the time.

The donors gave bone marrow, and they were healthy. Primers: 60 Vbeta forward and 13 Jbeta reverse. Sequencing used immunoSEQ multiplex PCR; TCRdb keeps in-frame clones, though not all of them. Here the sample spans around 60,000 clones, 75% to 85% being singletons. The CDR3 runs 15 residues. Looked up from germline, CDR1 is SNHLY and CDR2 is FYNNEI. The V segment lost 1 base and the J segment 4 bases; nucleotides outside the gene matches: 6. This clone was picked up one time. What it binds is not known. Sequencing was performed on PBMCs. The V gene is TRBV2, the J gene TRBJ2-5; 7 bases match TRBD1. This clonotype was obtained from a male donor in good health and CMV-seronegative. The CDR3 loop is CASSEGQGLLETQYF. In DNA, the CDR3 is TGTGCCAGCAGTGAAGGACAGGGTTTGTTAGAGACCCAGTACTTC.